This T cell receptor (beta chain) was documented in a study of tumor-infiltrating lymphocytes in primary liver carcinoma. On this clonotype itself: Without the conserved terminal phenylalanine or tryptophan, this CDR3 likely stems from a read error.

Germline DNA was extracted alongside blood RNA, which was obtained from unsorted whole blood. This CDR3 is 18 amino acids long. Germline V gives CDR1 SGHAT, CDR2 FQDESV (reference sequence). V gave up 5 bases and J gave up 6 bases, with 25 bases separating them. Reverse transcription of about 0.5 ug total RNA with a constant-region primer produced TCR beta cDNA. Libraries covering TCR beta were generated through three nested multiplex PCR rounds (using a slightly modified ARM-PCR). Both of the initial two PCR rounds ran for approximately 11 cycles and employed TRBV1-TRBV30 forward primers alongside a C-beta reverse primer. A single record per CDR3 protein comes from TCRdb applying MiXCR to the multiplex PCR reads. The sample has 310,000 or so distinct CDR3 sequences; almost 65% are singletons.

Input material: peripheral blood. This chain connects TRBV11-1 to TRBJ2-2; D possibly corresponds to TRBD1 (6 bases). The sequence was obtained from a man aged 40-49 years with primary liver carcinoma and hepatitis B virus infection. The chain's CDR3 is CASSPLSQGTTGSGELFS. CDR3 in DNA: TGTGCCAGCAGCCCCCTCTCACAGGGTACAACAGGCTCCGGGGAGCTGTTTTCT.